A single TCR beta chain is shown here with its context. The trim removed 7 bases at V and 11 bases at J, leaving 11 bases unmatched. Germline CDR1 SEHNR, CDR2 FQNEAQ (reference sequence). The CDR3 totals 13 residues. Original methodology: Reference gene primer amplification yielded estimated nucleated cell counts. The assay was immunoSEQ multiplex PCR, and TCRdb's table has in-frame clones only and misses some. That table supplies the V and J calls and clone size; D and trimming were determined from the DNA. There are about 180,000 clones in the sample; around 82% occur only once, and 9.8% lies in the top ten. These data originate in a study of blood T cell repertoires in COVID-19.

This clonotype was sampled from a woman older than 75 with acute or convalescent COVID-19. The J gene is TRBJ1-1, the V gene TRBV7-9; TRBD1 matches at 9 bases. Sequenced: peripheral blood. CDR3 nucleotides: TGTGCCAGCACCATGACAGGGGGTACGCCCGCTTTCTTT. This gives the protein CASTMTGGTPAFF.